This T cell receptor beta chain appears in the sequencing data of a study of CXCR3-negative and CXCR3-positive naive CD8 T cells. CDR1 is LGHNA, CDR2 YNFKEQ, per germline. This CDR3 is built from 15 residues. Of note for this clonotype: The antigen remains unidentified.

Researchers sorted about 300,000 cells of each CD8+ T cell subset in triplicate. Naive CD8+ T lymphocytes were specified as CD45RO-CCR7+CD27+CD95-. Study-level results: Naive subsets had comparable surface CD5; TCR strength was inferred from TRB CDR3 properties. Unlike memory cells, which differed, naive CXCR3-negative and CXCR3-positive cells had similar TRBV-TRBJ usage.

UMI-labeled TRB cDNA libraries were prepared by 5' RACE. TCRdb reanalyzed the 5' RACE reads, giving one entry per CDR3 protein sequence and no DNA. The repertoire table contains approximately 47,000 distinct CDR3 sequences. The sequenced sample was naive CXCR3- CD8+ T cells from blood. Subset given: CD45RO-CCR7+CD27+CD95- naive CD8+ T cells lacking CXCR3 (TNR3-). V gene TRBV4-2 combines with J gene TRBJ1-5. The sequence was obtained from a human donor in good health. Some clones in this sample may be carry-over from other donors' samples. This chain's CDR3 is CASSQDRTTNQPQHF.